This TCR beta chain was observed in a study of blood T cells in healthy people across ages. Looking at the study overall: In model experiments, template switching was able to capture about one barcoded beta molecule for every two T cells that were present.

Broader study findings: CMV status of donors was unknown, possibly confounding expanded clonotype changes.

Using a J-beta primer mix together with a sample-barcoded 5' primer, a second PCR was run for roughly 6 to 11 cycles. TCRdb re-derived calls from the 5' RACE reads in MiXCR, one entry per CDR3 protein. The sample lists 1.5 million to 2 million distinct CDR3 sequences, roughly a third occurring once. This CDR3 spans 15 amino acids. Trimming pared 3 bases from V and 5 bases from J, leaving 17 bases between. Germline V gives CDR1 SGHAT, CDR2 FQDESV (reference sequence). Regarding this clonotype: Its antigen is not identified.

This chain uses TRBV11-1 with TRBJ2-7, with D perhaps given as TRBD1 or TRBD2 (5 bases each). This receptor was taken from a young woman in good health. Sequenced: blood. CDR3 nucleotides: TGTGCCAGCAGCTTGAGCCGGGACCGCAGTGACGAGCAGTACTTC. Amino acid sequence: CASSLSRDRSDEQYF.